Described below is a single TCR beta chain sequence and its context. The antigen remains unidentified. TCRdb reprocessed the 5' RACE reads with MiXCR, giving one entry per CDR3 protein. Of approximately 430,000 distinct CDR3 sequences detected, about 22% appear once; the ten largest clones hold around 12%. This entry comes from a study of T-cell memory formation after mild COVID-19. Study-wide background: Across donors, TCR clusters were largely donor specific. Study-wide results and caveats: CD4+ clones that contracted lay mainly in CM and EM; CD8+ ones lay in EMRA. Clones shrinking from day 15 to 85 showed even CD4/CD8 mixes; later expanders tilted CD4+. Second-wave clones peaking on day 37 lacked confirmed SARS-CoV-2 specificity.

The CDR3 contains 12 residues. V was trimmed by 6 bases and J by 7 bases, leaving 11 bases between them. This receptor was obtained from an adult woman who had mild COVID-19 (a few samples of this study predate the infection). Cell type and time point are not known. The sample comprised PBMCs or a T cell subset sorted from them (not recorded which). The chain joins TRBV12-3 or TRBV12-4 to TRBJ2-3; a possible D gene is TRBD1 (6 bases). In nucleotides, the CDR3 is TGTGCCAGCAGCCTCACAGGGAATACGCAGTATTTT. It encodes CASSLTGNTQYF.